This T cell receptor beta chain was recorded in a study of blood T cells in healthy people across ages. The study, taken as a whole, reports: With donor CMV status unknown, expanded clonotype changes were possibly confounded.

Only a few counts were recorded for this clonotype. Its matching antigen is unknown. This CDR3 is 17 amino acids long. V gave up 7 bases and J gave up 10 bases, with 28 bases separating them. The use of a sample-barcoded 5' primer and a J-beta primer mix characterized a second PCR of roughly 6 to 12 cycles. From each sample, at least 2.5 million paired-end reads containing CDR3 were obtained. Via MiXCR, TCRdb re-called the 5' RACE reads, giving one row per CDR3 protein. The repertoire holds around 1,000,000 distinct CDR3 sequences, approximately 26% seen once, with about 0.69% in the top ten. These sequences were also reported in another study, on T cells of mothers and their children. This second report adds: In related and unrelated pairs alike, thymic selection shapes TCR recombination output, with inherited differences minor. Related mother-child pairs shared marginally more repertoire than unrelated pairs, though not significantly.

The gene calls are TRBV12-3 or TRBV12-4 and TRBJ1-4, with a weak D call TRBD1 (5 bases). Sequenced material: blood. The receptor was derived from a girl aged 2 to 10 in good health. In DNA, the CDR3 is TGTGCCAGCACCACAGATAACGCCCAGGGAGGAAGTCGAAAACTGTTTTTT. It translates to CASTTDNAQGGSRKLFF.